This T cell receptor (beta chain) was recorded in a study of T cells in Graves' hyperthyroidism and ophthalmopathy. Regarding the study as a whole: Among clonotypes expanded in thyroid above 0.001, most were also found in blood. Ophthalmopathy prediction by the model preceded onset by a median about 6 months.

This clonotype was observed at least ten times. The antigen remains unidentified. Based on clinical symptoms, serum thyroxine and TRAb, thyroid ultrasound and orbital computed tomography, diagnoses were reached. Fresh peripheral blood, about 9.3 ml, yielded the PBMCs. Amplified regions were TCR beta CDR3 sequences from RNA transcripts. A first-round RT-PCR of the TCR CDR3 used the HTBI primer set. TCRdb processed the multiplex PCR reads anew with MiXCR; each CDR3 protein has one entry. Of around 480,000 distinct CDR3 sequences in the sample, 13% to 15% were seen once. This CDR3 spans 13 amino acids. V shed 4 bases and J shed 0 bases, with 4 bases lying between them.

Sequenced sample: blood. V gene TRBV12-3 or TRBV12-4 combines with J gene TRBJ2-1; D is unresolved. This receptor was identified in a woman in her late teens or twenties with Graves' hyperthyroidism. The CDR3 DNA reads as TGTGCCAGCAGTTGGACCTCCTACAATGAGCAGTTCTTC. It codes for CASSWTSYNEQFF.